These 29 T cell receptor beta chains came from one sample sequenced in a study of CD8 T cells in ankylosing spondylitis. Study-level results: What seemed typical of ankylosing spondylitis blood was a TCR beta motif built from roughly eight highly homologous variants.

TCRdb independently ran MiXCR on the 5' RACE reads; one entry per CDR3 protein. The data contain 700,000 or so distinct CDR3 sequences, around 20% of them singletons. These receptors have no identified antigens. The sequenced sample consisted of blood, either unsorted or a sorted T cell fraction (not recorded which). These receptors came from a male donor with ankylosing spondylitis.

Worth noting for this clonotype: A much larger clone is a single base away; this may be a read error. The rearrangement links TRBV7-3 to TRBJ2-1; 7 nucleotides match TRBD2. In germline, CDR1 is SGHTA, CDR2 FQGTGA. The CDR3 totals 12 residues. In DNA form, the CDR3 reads TGTGCCAGCAGCGGGGGAGGGAATGAGCACTTCTTC. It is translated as CASSGGGNEHFF.

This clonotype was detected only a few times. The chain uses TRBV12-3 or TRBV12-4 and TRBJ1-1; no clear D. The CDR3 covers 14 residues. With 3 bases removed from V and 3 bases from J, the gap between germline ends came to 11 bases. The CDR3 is CASSFLGLDTEAFF. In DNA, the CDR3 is TGTGCCAGCAGTTTTCTAGGGCTAGACACTGAAGCTTTCTTT.

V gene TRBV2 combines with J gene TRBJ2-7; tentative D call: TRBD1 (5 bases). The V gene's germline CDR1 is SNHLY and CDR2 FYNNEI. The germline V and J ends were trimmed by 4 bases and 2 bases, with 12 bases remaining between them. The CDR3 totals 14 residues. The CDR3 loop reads CASSGADIAYEQYF. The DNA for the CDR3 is TGTGCCAGCAGTGGCGCGGACATAGCCTACGAGCAGTACTTC.

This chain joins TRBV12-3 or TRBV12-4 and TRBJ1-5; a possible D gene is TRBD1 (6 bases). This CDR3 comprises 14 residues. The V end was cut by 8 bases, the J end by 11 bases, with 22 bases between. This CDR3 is CASAGGGSPGAQHF. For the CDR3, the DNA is TGTGCCAGCGCCGGGGGAGGGTCCCCAGGGGCCCAGCATTTT.

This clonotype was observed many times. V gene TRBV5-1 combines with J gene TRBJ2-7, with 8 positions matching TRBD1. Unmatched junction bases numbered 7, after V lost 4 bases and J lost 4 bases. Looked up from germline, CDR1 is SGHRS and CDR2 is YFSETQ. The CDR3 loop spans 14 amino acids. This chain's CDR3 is CASSPGTGLYEQYF. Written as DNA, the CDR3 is TGCGCCAGCAGCCCCGGGACAGGATTGTACGAGCAGTACTTC.

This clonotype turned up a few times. The CDR3 protein is CSARGAPTEAFF. The CDR3 DNA sequence: TGCAGTGCTAGAGGGGCCCCGACTGAAGCTTTCTTT. The V call is TRBV20-1, the J call TRBJ1-1; the D is unclear. V dropped 1 base and J dropped 5 bases, with 8 bases sitting between them. CDR1 and CDR2 from the germline V gene are DFQATT and SNEGSKA (reference sequence). CDR3 length: 12 amino acids.

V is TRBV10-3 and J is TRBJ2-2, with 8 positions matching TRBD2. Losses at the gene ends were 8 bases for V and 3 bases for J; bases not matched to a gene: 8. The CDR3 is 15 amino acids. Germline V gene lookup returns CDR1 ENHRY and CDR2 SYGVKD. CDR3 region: CAIGKAGVYTGELFF. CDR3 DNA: TGTGCCATCGGTAAAGCGGGGGTGTACACCGGGGAGCTGTTTTTT.

CDR3 protein: CSARVAGGPYEQFF. The CDR3 DNA reads TGCAGTGCTAGAGTGGCGGGAGGGCCTTATGAGCAGTTCTTC. V usage is TRBV20-1 and J usage is TRBJ2-1, with 9 nucleotides matching TRBD2. Germline CDR1 reads DFQATT; CDR2 reads SNEGSKA (reference sequence). V lost 1 base and J lost 8; bases outside the gene matches: 6. The CDR3 length is 14 residues.

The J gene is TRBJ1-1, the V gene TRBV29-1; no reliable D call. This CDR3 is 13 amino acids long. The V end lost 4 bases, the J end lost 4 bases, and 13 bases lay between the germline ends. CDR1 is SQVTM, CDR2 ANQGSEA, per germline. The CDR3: CSVGRGSGTEAFF. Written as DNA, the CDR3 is TGCAGCGTTGGTCGGGGTTCGGGCACTGAAGCTTTCTTT.

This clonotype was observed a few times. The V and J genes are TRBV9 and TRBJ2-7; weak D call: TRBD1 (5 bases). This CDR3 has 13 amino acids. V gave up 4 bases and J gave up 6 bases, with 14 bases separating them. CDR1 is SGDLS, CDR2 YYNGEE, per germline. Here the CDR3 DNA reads TGTGCCAGCAGCTCAATCACAGGTTCCGAGCAGTACTTC. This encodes CASSSITGSEQYF.

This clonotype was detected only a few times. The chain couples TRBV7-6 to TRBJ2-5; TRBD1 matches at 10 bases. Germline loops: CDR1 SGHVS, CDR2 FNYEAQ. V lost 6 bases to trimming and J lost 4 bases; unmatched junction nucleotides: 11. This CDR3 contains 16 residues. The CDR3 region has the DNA TGTGCCAGCAGGCCCCCCGGGACAGGGGCCGGAGAGACCCAGTACTTC. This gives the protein CASRPPGTGAGETQYF.

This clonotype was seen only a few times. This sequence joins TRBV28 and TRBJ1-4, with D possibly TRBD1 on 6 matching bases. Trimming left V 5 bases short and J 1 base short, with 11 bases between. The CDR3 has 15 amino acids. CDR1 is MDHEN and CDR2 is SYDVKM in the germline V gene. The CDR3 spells CASSAYRVTNEKLFF. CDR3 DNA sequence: TGTGCCAGCAGTGCTTACAGGGTAACTAATGAAAAACTGTTTTTT.

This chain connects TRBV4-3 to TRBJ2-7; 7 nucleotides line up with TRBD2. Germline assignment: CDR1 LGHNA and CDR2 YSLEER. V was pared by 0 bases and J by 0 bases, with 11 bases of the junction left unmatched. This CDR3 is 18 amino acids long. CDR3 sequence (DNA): TGCGCCAGCAGCCAAGATAGGGCGCTAGCGGCAAGCTCCTACGAGCAGTACTTC. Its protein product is CASSQDRALAASSYEQYF.

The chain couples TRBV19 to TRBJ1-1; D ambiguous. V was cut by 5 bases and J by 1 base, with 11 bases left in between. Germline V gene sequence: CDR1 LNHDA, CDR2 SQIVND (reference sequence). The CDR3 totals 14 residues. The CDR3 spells CASSGPGKNTEAFF. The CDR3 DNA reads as TGTGCCAGTAGTGGCCCCGGCAAGAACACTGAAGCTTTCTTT.

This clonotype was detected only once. The DNA for the CDR3 is TGTGCCAGCAGTTTCGGCTGGGGGGGGCGTGAATATGAGCAGTTCTTC. It is translated as CASSFGWGGREYEQFF. The chain carries TRBV27 and TRBJ2-1; D is perhaps TRBD2 (7 bases). CDR3 length equals 16 residues. V lost 3 bases and J 8 bases, leaving 20 bases between the germline ends. Germline V gene lookup returns CDR1 MNHEY and CDR2 SMNVEV (reference sequence).

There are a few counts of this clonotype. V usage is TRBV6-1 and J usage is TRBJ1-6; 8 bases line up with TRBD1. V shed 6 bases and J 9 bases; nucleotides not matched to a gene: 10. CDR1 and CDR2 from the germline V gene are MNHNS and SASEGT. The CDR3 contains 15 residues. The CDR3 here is CASRTPDRDGSPLHF. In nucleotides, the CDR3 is TGTGCCAGCAGAACCCCGGACAGGGACGGTTCACCCCTCCACTTT.

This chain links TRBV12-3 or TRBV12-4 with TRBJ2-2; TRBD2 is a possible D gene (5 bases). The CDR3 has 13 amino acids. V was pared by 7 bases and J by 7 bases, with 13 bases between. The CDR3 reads CASTYPRGGELFF. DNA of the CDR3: TGTGCCAGCACCTATCCCCGGGGCGGGGAGCTGTTTTTT.

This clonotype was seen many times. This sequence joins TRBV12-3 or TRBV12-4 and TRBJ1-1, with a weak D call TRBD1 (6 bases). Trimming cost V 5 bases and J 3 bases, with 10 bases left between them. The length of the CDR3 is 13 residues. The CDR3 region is CASSRTVYTEAFF. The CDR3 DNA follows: TGTGCCAGCAGTCGGACAGTGTACACTGAAGCTTTCTTT.

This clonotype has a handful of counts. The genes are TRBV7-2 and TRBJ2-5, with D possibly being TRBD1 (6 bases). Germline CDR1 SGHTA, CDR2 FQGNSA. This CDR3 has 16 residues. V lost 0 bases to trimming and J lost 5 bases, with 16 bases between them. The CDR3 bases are TGTGCCAGCAGCTTAGCCTCGGTCCCGAGGGGGGAGACCCAGTACTTC. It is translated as CASSLASVPRGETQYF.

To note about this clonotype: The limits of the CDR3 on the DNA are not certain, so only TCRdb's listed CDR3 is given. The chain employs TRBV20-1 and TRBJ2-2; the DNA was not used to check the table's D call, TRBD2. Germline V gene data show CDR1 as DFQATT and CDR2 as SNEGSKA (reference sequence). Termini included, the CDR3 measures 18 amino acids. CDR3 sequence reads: CSARSQLSGSNTGELFFF.

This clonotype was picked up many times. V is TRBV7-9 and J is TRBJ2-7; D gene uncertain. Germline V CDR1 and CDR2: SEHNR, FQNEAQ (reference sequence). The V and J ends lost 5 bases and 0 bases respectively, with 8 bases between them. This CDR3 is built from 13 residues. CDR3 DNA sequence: TGTGCCAGCAGCCACGGACCCTCCTACGAGCAGTACTTC. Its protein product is CASSHGPSYEQYF.

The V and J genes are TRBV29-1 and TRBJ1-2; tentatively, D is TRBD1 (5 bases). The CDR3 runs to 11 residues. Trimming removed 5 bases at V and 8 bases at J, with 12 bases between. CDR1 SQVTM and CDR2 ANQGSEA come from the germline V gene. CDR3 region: CSVQGDRGYTF. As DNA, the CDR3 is TGCAGCGTTCAGGGAGACCGCGGCTACACCTTC. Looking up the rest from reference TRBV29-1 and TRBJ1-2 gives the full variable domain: SAVISQKPSRDICQRGTSLTIQCQVDSQVTMMFWYRQQPGQSLTLIATANQGSEATYESGFVIDKFPISRPNLTFSTLTVSNMSPEDSSIYLCSVQGDRGYTFGSGTRLTVV.

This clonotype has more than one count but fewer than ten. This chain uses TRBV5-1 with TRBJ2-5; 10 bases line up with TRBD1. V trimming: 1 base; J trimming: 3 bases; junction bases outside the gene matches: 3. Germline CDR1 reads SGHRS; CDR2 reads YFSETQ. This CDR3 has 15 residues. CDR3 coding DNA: TGCGCCAGCAGCTTGAGCGGGACAGGGGAAGAGACCCAGTACTTC. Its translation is CASSLSGTGEETQYF.

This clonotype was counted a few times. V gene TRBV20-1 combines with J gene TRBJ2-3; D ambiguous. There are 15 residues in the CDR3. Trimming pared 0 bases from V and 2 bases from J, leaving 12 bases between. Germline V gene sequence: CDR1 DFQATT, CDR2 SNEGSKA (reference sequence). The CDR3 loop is CSARDVGFYTDTQYF. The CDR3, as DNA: TGCAGTGCTAGAGATGTCGGGTTTTACACAGATACGCAGTATTTT.

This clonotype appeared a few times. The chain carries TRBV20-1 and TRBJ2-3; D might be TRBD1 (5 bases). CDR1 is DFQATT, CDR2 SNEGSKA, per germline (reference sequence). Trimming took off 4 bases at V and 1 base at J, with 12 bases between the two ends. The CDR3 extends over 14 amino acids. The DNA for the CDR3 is TGCAGTGCTATTGCACAGGCACGCACAGATACGCAGTATTTT. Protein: CSAIAQARTDTQYF.

This CDR3 is CASSQDTGQGATEAFF. The CDR3 coding sequence is TGCGCCAGCAGCCAAGATACCGGCCAGGGCGCGACTGAAGCTTTCTTT. The chain employs TRBV4-1 and TRBJ1-1; TRBD1 is a possible D gene (5 bases). Germline V gene lookup returns CDR1 MGHRA and CDR2 YSYEKL. V lost 0 bases and J 5 bases, leaving 16 bases between the germline ends. This CDR3 is built from 16 residues.

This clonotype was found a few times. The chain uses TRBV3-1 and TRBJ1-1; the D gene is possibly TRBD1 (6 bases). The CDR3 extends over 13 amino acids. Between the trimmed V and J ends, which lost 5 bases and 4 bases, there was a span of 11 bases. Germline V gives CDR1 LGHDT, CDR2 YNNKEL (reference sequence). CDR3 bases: TGTGCCAGCAGCGGGATCAGGGGCACTGAAGCTTTCTTT. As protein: CASSGIRGTEAFF.

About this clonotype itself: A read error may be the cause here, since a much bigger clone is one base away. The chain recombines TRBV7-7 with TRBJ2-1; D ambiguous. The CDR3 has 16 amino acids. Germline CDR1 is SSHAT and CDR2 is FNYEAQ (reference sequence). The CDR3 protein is CASSLDLDPPYNEEFF. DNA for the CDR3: TGTGCCAGCAGCTTAGATCTGGACCCACCATACAATGAGGAGTTCTTC.

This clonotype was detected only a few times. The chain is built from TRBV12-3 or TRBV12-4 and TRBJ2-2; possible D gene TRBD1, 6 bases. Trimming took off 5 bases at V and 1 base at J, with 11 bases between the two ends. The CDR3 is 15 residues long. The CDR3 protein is CASSRADRNTGELFF. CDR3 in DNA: TGTGCCAGCAGTAGAGCGGACAGGAACACCGGGGAGCTGTTTTTT.